Below, one TCR beta chain is given with its context. Authors' data handling: The authors estimated nucleated cell counts from reference gene primer amplification. Libraries were prepared by immunoSEQ multiplex PCR; TCRdb keeps only in-frame clonotypes and omits some of them. D and trimming were read from the DNA, whereas the V and J calls and clone size are those reported in that table. The table records a few hundred thousand clones, 83% of them present only once. This sample stems from a study of blood T cell repertoires in COVID-19. Whole-study context: From the United States, Italy and Spain came samples of acute and convalescent COVID-19.

The CDR3 consists of 17 residues. Germline-derived CDR1 and CDR2 are KGHDR and SFDVKD. V trimming: 3 bases; J trimming: 0 bases; junction bases outside the gene matches: 9. The material sequenced was peripheral blood. This TCR was sampled from a woman between 50 and 59 years old with acute or convalescent COVID-19. This chain links TRBV24-1 with TRBJ2-5; 7 bases match TRBD1. The CDR3 loop reads CATSDASGTEYQETQYF. The DNA for the CDR3 is TGTGCCACCAGTGATGCGTCCGGGACAGAGTACCAAGAGACCCAGTACTTC.